The 28 T cell receptor beta chains in this list originate from one sample, sequenced in a study of post-analysis software for immune sequencing data. The library was made from cDNA and included unique molecular identifiers. TCRdb redid the calling of the PCR reads with MiXCR, one entry per CDR3 protein. The table includes about 770,000 distinct CDR3 sequences, more than 45% detected once. The study, taken as a whole, reports: The study found TRBV5-6, TRBV5-1 and TRBV20-1 among five or six TRBV segments more frequent in patients than controls.

Antigens for these TCRs are unknown. Sequenced sample: blood. The receptors stem from a girl between 5 and 17 years old with multiple sclerosis.

The V call is TRBV2, the J call TRBJ2-7; D perhaps matches TRBD2 (6 bases). V lost 5 bases to trimming and J lost 5 bases, with 10 bases between them. Germline CDR1 is SNHLY and CDR2 is FYNNEI. The CDR3 extends over 12 amino acids. The CDR3 region is CASSWGLDEQYF. The CDR3 coding sequence is TGTGCCAGCAGTTGGGGACTTGACGAGCAGTACTTC.

This clonotype was seen more than once but under ten times. The CDR3, as DNA: TGCAGTGCTAGCGGTGTTGGAGAGACCCAGTACTTC. It translates to CSASGVGETQYF. The chain is built from TRBV20-1 and TRBJ2-5; D remains unclear. CDR3 length: 12 amino acids. Trimming took off 3 bases at V and 4 bases at J, with 9 bases between the two ends. Germline CDR1 and CDR2: DFQATT and SNEGSKA (reference sequence).

The rearrangement uses TRBV20-1 and TRBJ1-2; D remains ambiguous. Germline V gene lookup returns CDR1 DFQATT and CDR2 SNEGSKA (reference sequence). Trimming removed 2 bases at V and 0 bases at J, with 10 bases between. The CDR3 runs to 14 residues. The chain's CDR3 is CSARPSLTNYGYTF. The CDR3, as DNA: TGCAGTGCTAGACCATCCCTGACTAACTATGGCTACACCTTC.

The V call is TRBV12-3 or TRBV12-4, the J call TRBJ2-5, with 10 bases lining up with TRBD2. CDR3 length equals 18 residues. V lost 3 bases to trimming and J lost 1 base; unmatched junction nucleotides: 11. The CDR3 protein is CASSFGARTSGFQETQYF. CDR3 nucleotides: TGTGCCAGCAGTTTTGGGGCGAGGACTAGCGGATTCCAAGAGACCCAGTACTTC.

This clonotype was seen a handful of times. The J gene is TRBJ2-2, the V gene TRBV6-5; D unresolved. CDR1 and CDR2 from the germline V gene are MNHEY and SVGAGI. Trimming left V 3 bases short and J 5 bases short, with 7 bases between. The length of the CDR3 is 13 residues. The CDR3 nucleotides read TGTGCCAGCAGTTATAGAGGTACCGGGGAGCTGTTTTTT. It specifies CASSYRGTGELFF.

This chain links TRBV7-9 with TRBJ1-1; D remains ambiguous. V lost 5 bases and J lost 2, with 12 bases in between. The CDR3 consists of 14 residues. Germline CDR1 and CDR2: SEHNR and FQNEAQ (reference sequence). CDR3 in amino acids: CASSLLQANTEAFF. The DNA of the CDR3 is TGTGCCAGCAGCCTCCTTCAGGCTAACACTGAAGCTTTCTTT.

The gene calls are TRBV5-5 and TRBJ2-3; D perhaps matches TRBD1 (6 bases). The CDR3 extends over 16 amino acids. The germline V gene has CDR1 SGHKS and CDR2 YYEKEE (reference sequence). V was clipped by 1 base and J by 2 bases, with 14 bases between them. The CDR3 DNA is TGTGCCAGCAGCTTGACGCGGACAGAGGTCACAGATACGCAGTATTTT. It translates to CASSLTRTEVTDTQYF.

The rearrangement joins TRBV13 to TRBJ2-1; 12 nucleotides agree with TRBD2. Germline V lookup: CDR1 PRHDT, CDR2 FYEKMQ (reference sequence). There are 15 residues in the CDR3. V gave up 4 bases and J gave up 5 bases; unmatched junction bases: 3. The CDR3 loop is CASSSRLAGDNEQFF. CDR3 nucleotides: TGTGCCAGCAGCTCTCGACTAGCGGGAGACAATGAGCAGTTCTTC.

The V gene is TRBV20-1, the J gene TRBJ2-5; D is undetermined. In germline, CDR1 is DFQATT, CDR2 SNEGSKA (reference sequence). V gave up 3 bases and J gave up 1 base, with 18 bases separating them. The CDR3 has 16 residues. CDR3 nucleotide sequence: TGCAGTGCTAGCCTCTGGGCCACTGTCCCCCAAGAGACCCAGTACTTC. Protein product: CSASLWATVPQETQYF.

The J gene is TRBJ2-3, the V gene TRBV27, with D hard to call. CDR3 size: 15 residues. V was trimmed by 5 bases and J by 3 bases, leaving 15 bases between them. Germline CDR1 is MNHEY and CDR2 is SMNVEV (reference sequence). The CDR3 nucleotides read TGTGCCAGCAGTCCCCCGGGTCACTGGACAGATACGCAGTATTTT. This codes for CASSPPGHWTDTQYF.

The sample holds many counts of this clonotype. This chain joins TRBV5-6 and TRBJ2-7; 8 bases agree with TRBD1. CDR1 is SGHDT, CDR2 YYEEEE, per germline. V dropped 4 bases and J dropped 2; count of bases not matched to a gene: 8. The CDR3 has 15 residues. The CDR3 region is CASSLGAGGPYEQYF. Written as DNA, the CDR3 is TGTGCCAGCAGCCTTGGGGCAGGGGGCCCCTACGAGCAGTACTTC.

The rearrangement links TRBV6-5 to TRBJ1-2; 8 positions match TRBD1. Germline loops: CDR1 MNHEY, CDR2 SVGAGI. The V gene end was trimmed by 9 bases and the J gene end by 4 bases; junction bases not matched to a gene: 7. The CDR3 runs to 13 residues. The CDR3 region has the DNA TGTGCCAGTCACAGGGGGATGAGCTATGGCTACACCTTC. It specifies CASHRGMSYGYTF.

The CDR3 coding sequence is TGCAGTGCGCCCTCCCGGCCAGGGGTGACCTCCTACGAGCAGTACTTC. Its translation: CSAPSRPGVTSYEQYF. This sequence joins TRBV20-1 and TRBJ2-7; perhaps TRBD1 as D (6 bases). V lost 6 bases and J lost 0, with 21 bases in between. The V gene's germline CDR1 is DFQATT and CDR2 SNEGSKA (reference sequence). CDR3 length: 16 residues.

The genes are TRBV6-5 and TRBJ2-7, with D perhaps TRBD2 (6 bases). CDR1 and CDR2 (germline): MNHEY, SVGAGI. The CDR3 has 14 residues. V was clipped by 2 bases and J by 3 bases, with 11 bases between them. DNA of the CDR3: TGTGCCAGCAGTTACGGTGATAGCGGCTACGAGCAGTACTTC. Protein product: CASSYGDSGYEQYF.

The V call is TRBV12-3 or TRBV12-4, the J call TRBJ2-7; D may be TRBD2 (5 bases). The DNA end is a closer match to TRBJ2-5, so the J assignment may be wrong. This CDR3 region has 16 residues. CDR3 residues: CASSLEVRPSRGTQYF. The CDR3 bases are TGTGCCAGCAGTTTAGAGGTTAGGCCGTCCCGGGGGACCCAGTACTTC.

This clonotype was picked up a small number of times. The chain has TRBV28 and TRBJ2-5; 10 bases match TRBD2. This CDR3 is built from 16 residues. With V trimmed by 2 bases and J by 5 bases, 8 bases remained unmatched. Germline-derived CDR1 and CDR2 are MDHEN and SYDVKM. The CDR3 nucleotides are TGTGCCAGCAGTTTAAGCGCTAGCGGGAGTCACGAGACCCAGTACTTC. This encodes CASSLSASGSHETQYF.

This chain uses TRBV4-2 with TRBJ2-7; D possibly corresponds to TRBD2 (6 bases). Germline CDR1 LGHNA, CDR2 YNFKEQ. V lost 1 base, J lost 6 bases, and 13 bases lay in between. The CDR3 has 14 residues. DNA for the CDR3: TGTGCCAGCAGCCAAGCGGGAGCCGGACTCGAGCAGTACTTC. This encodes CASSQAGAGLEQYF.

The chain couples TRBV29-1 to TRBJ2-7; D is uncertain. The CDR3 has 10 residues. Trimming pared 8 bases from V and 6 bases from J, leaving 11 bases between. Germline CDR1 is SQVTM and CDR2 is ANQGSEA. The CDR3 nucleotides read TGCAGCCCCAGCTGCGGCGAGCAGTACTTC. This codes for CSPSCGEQYF.

In DNA form, the CDR3 reads TGTGCCAGCAGTTCCCGGGGGACAGGGCCCCGCGAGCAGTACTTC. Translated, it gives CASSSRGTGPREQYF. V and J are TRBV27 and TRBJ2-7, with TRBD1 matching over 9 bases. The V gene end was trimmed by 4 bases and the J gene end by 6 bases; junction bases not matched to a gene: 10. Germline assignment: CDR1 MNHEY and CDR2 SMNVEV (reference sequence). There are 15 residues in the CDR3.

The rearrangement joins TRBV6-1 to TRBJ1-2; the match to TRBD1 covers 8 bases. CDR1 is MNHNS, CDR2 SASEGT, per germline. Trimming at V came to 11 bases and at J to 7 bases, leaving 24 bases not matched to a gene. CDR3 length: 17 residues. The CDR3: CAGRKNSGAGGLGGYTF. The CDR3 region has the DNA TGTGCCGGCCGAAAGAACAGTGGGGCAGGGGGCTTGGGTGGCTACACCTTC.

The genes are TRBV28 and TRBJ2-5; D might be TRBD2 (5 bases). V was cut by 6 bases and J by 5 bases, with 19 bases left in between. This CDR3 has 15 amino acids. CDR1 is MDHEN, CDR2 SYDVKM, per germline. CDR3 protein: CASSEPDWRRETQYF. CDR3 bases: TGTGCCAGCAGCGAACCGGACTGGAGGAGGGAGACCCAGTACTTC.

This chain uses TRBV7-9 with TRBJ2-1, with D perhaps TRBD2 (5 bases). The length of the CDR3 is 15 residues. Germline CDR1 and CDR2: SEHNR and FQNEAQ (reference sequence). Between the trimmed V and J ends, which lost 5 bases and 10 bases, there was a span of 21 bases. The CDR3 DNA reads TGTGCCAGCAGCCCGGACGTAGCTAGCCCACAAGAGCAGTTCTTC. It yields the protein CASSPDVASPQEQFF.

The chain employs TRBV3-1 and TRBJ1-2, with D uncertain. CDR3 size: 15 residues. The V end lost 0 bases, the J end lost 7 bases, and 15 bases lay between the germline ends. Per the germline V gene, CDR1 is LGHDT and CDR2 is YNNKEL (reference sequence). The CDR3 DNA reads TGTGCCAGCAGCCAAGATGGGCAGAGAAGTGCTGGCTACACCTTC. Amino acid sequence: CASSQDGQRSAGYTF. The full variable domain, rest sourced from reference TRBV3-1 and TRBJ1-2, is DTAVSQTPKYLVTQMGNDKSIKCEQNLGHDTMYWYKQDSKKFLKIMFSYNNKELIINETVPNRFSPKSPDKAHLNLHINSLELGDSAVYFCASSQDGQRSAGYTFGSGTRLTVV.

The sample holds many counts of this clonotype. V is TRBV10-3 and J is TRBJ2-7; D possibly corresponds to TRBD2 (6 bases). Deletions cut 3 bases from V and 2 bases from J, with 17 bases between. Germline V gives CDR1 ENHRY, CDR2 SYGVKD. The CDR3 extends over 16 amino acids. CDR3: CAISDQNSGSPYEQYF. CDR3 sequence (DNA): TGTGCCATCAGTGACCAAAATAGCGGAAGTCCCTACGAGCAGTACTTC.

This clonotype has a handful of counts. This rearrangement joins TRBV28 to TRBJ2-3; TRBD1 is a possible D gene (5 bases). V lost 4 bases and J lost 4, with 12 bases in between. This CDR3 contains 14 residues. Germline values: CDR1 MDHEN, CDR2 SYDVKM. Written as DNA, the CDR3 is TGTGCCAGCAGTTCATCCAAGGGGCCAGATACGCAGTATTTT. It specifies CASSSSKGPDTQYF.

The chain combines TRBV7-2 with TRBJ2-1, with D unresolved. With 6 bases removed from V and 7 bases from J, the gap between germline ends came to 13 bases. The CDR3 runs to 13 residues. Germline V gives CDR1 SGHTA, CDR2 FQGNSA. CDR3 DNA sequence: TGTGCCAGCAGTCCCCTAGTGCATAATGAGCAGTTCTTC. Its protein product is CASSPLVHNEQFF.

The chain uses TRBV20-1 and TRBJ1-2; D gene ambiguous. This CDR3 has 12 residues. Trimming shortened V by 6 bases and J by 4 bases, and 12 bases separated the two germline ends. Germline assignment: CDR1 DFQATT and CDR2 SNEGSKA (reference sequence). CDR3 residues: CSAAGGAYGYTF. The CDR3 region has the DNA TGCAGTGCCGCGGGTGGAGCCTATGGCTACACCTTC.

The chain couples TRBV7-9 to TRBJ2-1, with 9 nucleotides matching TRBD2. V gave up 7 bases and J gave up 6 bases; unmatched junction bases: 10. Germline V gives CDR1 SEHNR, CDR2 FQNEAQ (reference sequence). The CDR3 runs to 15 residues. The CDR3 coding sequence is TGTGCCAGCAAAGGGGCGGCGGGAGGGGTCAATGAGCAGTTCTTC. This encodes CASKGAAGGVNEQFF.